This T cell receptor (beta chain) derives from a study of cytomegalovirus exposure and HLA in healthy donors. Broader study findings: As a later analysis showed, a missense DCLRE1C variant was linked to trimming of TCR beta V- and J-genes.

PCR primers comprised 60 Vbeta and 13 Jbeta primers. TCRdb's table, derived via immunoSEQ multiplex PCR, lists solely in-frame clones and lacks some. Here the sample spans around 150,000 clones, 68% being singletons. The germline V gene has CDR1 SGHRS and CDR2 YFSETQ. V lost 1 base to trimming and J lost 6 bases; unmatched junction nucleotides: 4. The length of the CDR3 is 17 residues. This clone was seen a few times. The antigen remains undetermined. The receptor comes from a woman in her late teens or twenties in good health and CMV-seropositive. The chain links TRBV5-1 to TRBJ2-2; 15 nucleotides align to TRBD2. Specimen: PBMCs. The CDR3 is CASSLLGLAGGPGELFF. The CDR3 DNA reads as TGCGCCAGCAGCTTGCTAGGACTAGCGGGAGGGCCCGGGGAGCTGTTTTTT.